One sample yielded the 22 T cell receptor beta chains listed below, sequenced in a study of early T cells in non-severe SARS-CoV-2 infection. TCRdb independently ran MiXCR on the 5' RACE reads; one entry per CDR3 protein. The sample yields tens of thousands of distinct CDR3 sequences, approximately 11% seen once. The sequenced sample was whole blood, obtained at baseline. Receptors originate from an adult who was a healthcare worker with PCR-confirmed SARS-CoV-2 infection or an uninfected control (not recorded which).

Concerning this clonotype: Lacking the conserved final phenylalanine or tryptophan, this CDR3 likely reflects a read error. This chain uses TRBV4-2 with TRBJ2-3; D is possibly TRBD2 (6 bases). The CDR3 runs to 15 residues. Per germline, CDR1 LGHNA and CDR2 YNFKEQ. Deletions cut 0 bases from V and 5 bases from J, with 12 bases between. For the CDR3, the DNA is TGTGCCAGCAGCCAAGAATCGGGGGAGGTAGATACGCAGTATTTA. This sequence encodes CASSQESGEVDTQYL.

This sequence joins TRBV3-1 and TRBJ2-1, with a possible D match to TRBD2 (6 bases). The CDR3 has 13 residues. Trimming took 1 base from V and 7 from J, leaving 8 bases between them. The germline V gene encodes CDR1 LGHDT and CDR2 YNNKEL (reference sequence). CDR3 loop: CASSQGRGNEQFF. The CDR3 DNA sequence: TGTGCCAGCAGCCAAGGACGGGGGAATGAGCAGTTCTTC.

Written as DNA, the CDR3 is TGTGCCAGCAGCGTCGCTGCGGCCGGGAACAATGAGCAGTTCTTC. It translates to CASSVAAAGNNEQFF. V and J are TRBV28 and TRBJ2-1; perhaps TRBD2 as D (5 bases). Germline-derived CDR1 and CDR2 are MDHEN and SYDVKM. The CDR3 is 15 amino acids. The V end lost 6 bases, the J end lost 5 bases, and 17 bases lay between the germline ends.

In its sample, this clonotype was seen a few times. Written as DNA, the CDR3 is TGTGCCAGCGGGCTAGCGCCCTACGAGCAGTACTTC. Translated, it gives CASGLAPYEQYF. The rearrangement uses TRBV28 and TRBJ2-7; D perhaps matches TRBD2 (6 bases). Trimming took off 8 bases at V and 2 bases at J, with 10 bases between the two ends. CDR3 length equals 12 residues. Germline V lookup: CDR1 MDHEN, CDR2 SYDVKM.

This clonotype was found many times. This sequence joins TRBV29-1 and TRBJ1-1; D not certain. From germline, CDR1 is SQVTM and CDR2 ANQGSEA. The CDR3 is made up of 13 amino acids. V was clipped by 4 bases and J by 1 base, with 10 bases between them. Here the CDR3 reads CSVVHSQNTEAFF. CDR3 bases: TGCAGCGTTGTGCATTCACAGAACACTGAAGCTTTCTTT.

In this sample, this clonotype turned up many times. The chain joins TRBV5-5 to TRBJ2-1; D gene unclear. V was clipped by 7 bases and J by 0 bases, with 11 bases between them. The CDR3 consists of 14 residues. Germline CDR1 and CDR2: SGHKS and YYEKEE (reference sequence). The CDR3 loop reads CASQAQSSYNEQFF. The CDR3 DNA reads TGTGCCAGCCAAGCGCAAAGCTCCTACAATGAGCAGTTCTTC.

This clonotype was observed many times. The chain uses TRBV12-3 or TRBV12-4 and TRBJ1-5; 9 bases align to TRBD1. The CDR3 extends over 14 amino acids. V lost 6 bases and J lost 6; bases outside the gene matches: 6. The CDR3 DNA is TGTGCCAGCAGAGAAACAGGGGGCGGTCAGCCCCAGCATTTT. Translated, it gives CASRETGGGQPQHF.

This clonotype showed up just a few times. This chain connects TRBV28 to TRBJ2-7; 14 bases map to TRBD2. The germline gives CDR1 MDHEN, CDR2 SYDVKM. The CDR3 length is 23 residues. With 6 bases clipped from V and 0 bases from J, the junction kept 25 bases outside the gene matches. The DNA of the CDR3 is TGTGCCAGCAGCGAACCACAGGAAATAATCGGAGGACTAGCGGGGGGATACTCCTACGAGCAGTACTTC. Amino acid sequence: CASSEPQEIIGGLAGGYSYEQYF.

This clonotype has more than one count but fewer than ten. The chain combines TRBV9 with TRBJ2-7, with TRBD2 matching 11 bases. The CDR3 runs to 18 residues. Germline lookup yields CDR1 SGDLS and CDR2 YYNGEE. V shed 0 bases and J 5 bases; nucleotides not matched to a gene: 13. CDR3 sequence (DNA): TGTGCCAGCAGCGTAGCTCCCCTAGCGGGAGGCTCTGGGGACGAGCAGTACTTC. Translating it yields CASSVAPLAGGSGDEQYF.

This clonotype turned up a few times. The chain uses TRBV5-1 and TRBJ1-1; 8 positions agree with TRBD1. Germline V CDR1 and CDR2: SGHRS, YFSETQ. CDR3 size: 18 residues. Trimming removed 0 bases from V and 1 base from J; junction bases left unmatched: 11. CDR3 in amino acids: CASSLAPPGTGPNTEAFF. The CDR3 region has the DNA TGCGCCAGCAGCTTGGCCCCACCGGGGACAGGCCCGAACACTGAAGCTTTCTTT.

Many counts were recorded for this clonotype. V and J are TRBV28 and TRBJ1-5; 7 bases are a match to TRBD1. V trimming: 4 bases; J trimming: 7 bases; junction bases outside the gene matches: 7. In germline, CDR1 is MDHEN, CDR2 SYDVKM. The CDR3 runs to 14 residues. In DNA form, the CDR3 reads TGTGCCAGCAGTTCGAGGGGGCCCAAGCAGCCCCAGCATTTT. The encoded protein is CASSSRGPKQPQHF.

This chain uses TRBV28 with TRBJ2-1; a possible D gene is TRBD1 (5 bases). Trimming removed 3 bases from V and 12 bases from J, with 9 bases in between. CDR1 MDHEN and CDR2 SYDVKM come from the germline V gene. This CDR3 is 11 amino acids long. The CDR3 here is CASSFQGPQFF. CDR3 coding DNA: TGTGCCAGCAGTTTCCAGGGTCCGCAGTTCTTC.

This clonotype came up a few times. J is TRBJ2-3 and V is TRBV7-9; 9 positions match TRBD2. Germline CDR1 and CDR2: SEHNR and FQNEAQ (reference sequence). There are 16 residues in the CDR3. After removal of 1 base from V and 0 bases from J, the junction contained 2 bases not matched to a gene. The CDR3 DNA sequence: TGTGCCAGCAGCTTAGGACTAGCGGAAAGCACAGATACGCAGTATTTT. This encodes CASSLGLAESTDTQYF.

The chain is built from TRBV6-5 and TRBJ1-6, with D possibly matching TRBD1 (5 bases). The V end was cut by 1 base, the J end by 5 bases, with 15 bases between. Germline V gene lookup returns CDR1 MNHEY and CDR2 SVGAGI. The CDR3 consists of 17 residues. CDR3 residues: CASSYFGRAANNSPLHF. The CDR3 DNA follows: TGTGCCAGCAGTTACTTTGGCAGGGCGGCTAATAATTCACCCCTCCACTTT.

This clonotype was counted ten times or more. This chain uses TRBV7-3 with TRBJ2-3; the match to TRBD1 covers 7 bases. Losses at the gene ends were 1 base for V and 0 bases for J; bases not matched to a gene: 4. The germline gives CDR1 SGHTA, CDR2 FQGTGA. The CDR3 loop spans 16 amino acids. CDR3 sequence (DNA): TGTGCCAGCAGCTTAAATCACAGGGGAAGCACAGATACGCAGTATTTT. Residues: CASSLNHRGSTDTQYF.

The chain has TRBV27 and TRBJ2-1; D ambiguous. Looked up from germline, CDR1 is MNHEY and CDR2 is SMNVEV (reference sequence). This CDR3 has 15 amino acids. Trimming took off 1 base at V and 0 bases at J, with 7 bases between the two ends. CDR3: CASSLYLSSYNEQFF. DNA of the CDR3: TGTGCCAGCAGTTTATACCTTAGCTCCTACAATGAGCAGTTCTTC.

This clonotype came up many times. CDR3 nucleotides: TGTGCCAGCAGCGCCTCAAACAGGGGGCTAGAAGCTTTCTTT. Its translation is CASSASNRGLEAFF. The chain uses TRBV7-2 and TRBJ1-1; TRBD1 aligns across 9 bases. CDR3 size: 14 residues. The V segment lost 5 bases and the J segment 8 bases; nucleotides outside the gene matches: 9. Germline CDR1 is SGHTA and CDR2 is FQGNSA.

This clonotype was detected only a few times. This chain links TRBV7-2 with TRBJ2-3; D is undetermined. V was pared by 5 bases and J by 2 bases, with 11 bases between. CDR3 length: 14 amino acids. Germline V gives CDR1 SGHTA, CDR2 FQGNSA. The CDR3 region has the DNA TGTGCCAGCAGCCCCCCTGGGCCCACAGATACGCAGTATTTT. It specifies CASSPPGPTDTQYF.

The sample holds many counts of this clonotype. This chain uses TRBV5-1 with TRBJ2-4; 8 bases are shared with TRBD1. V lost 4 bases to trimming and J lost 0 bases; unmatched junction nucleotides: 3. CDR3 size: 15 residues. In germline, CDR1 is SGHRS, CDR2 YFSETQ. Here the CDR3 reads CASSGTGRAKNIQYF. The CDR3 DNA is TGCGCCAGCAGCGGGACAGGAAGAGCCAAAAACATTCAGTACTTC.

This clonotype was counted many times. The CDR3 region is CASSFSEQGNTGELFF. The CDR3 DNA sequence: TGTGCCAGCAGCTTTAGCGAGCAGGGGAACACCGGGGAGCTGTTTTTT. The rearrangement joins TRBV7-9 to TRBJ2-2; D is tentatively TRBD1 or TRBD2 (5 bases each). Germline V gene data show CDR1 as SEHNR and CDR2 as FQNEAQ (reference sequence). Trimming took off 3 bases at V and 1 base at J, with 12 bases between the two ends. The CDR3 sequence is 16 residues long.

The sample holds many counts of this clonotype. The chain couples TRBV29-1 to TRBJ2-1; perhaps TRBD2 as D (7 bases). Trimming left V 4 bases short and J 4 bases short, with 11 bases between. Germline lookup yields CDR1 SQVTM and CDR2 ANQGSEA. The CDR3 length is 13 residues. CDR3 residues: CSVGGGHYNEQFF. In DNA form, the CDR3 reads TGCAGCGTTGGCGGGGGCCATTACAATGAGCAGTTCTTC.

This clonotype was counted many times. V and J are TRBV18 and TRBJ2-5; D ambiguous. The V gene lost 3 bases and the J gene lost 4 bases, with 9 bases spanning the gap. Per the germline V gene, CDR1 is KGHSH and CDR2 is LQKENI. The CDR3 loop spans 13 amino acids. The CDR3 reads CASSPSASETQYF. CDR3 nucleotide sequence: TGTGCCAGCTCACCTTCGGCTTCAGAGACCCAGTACTTC.